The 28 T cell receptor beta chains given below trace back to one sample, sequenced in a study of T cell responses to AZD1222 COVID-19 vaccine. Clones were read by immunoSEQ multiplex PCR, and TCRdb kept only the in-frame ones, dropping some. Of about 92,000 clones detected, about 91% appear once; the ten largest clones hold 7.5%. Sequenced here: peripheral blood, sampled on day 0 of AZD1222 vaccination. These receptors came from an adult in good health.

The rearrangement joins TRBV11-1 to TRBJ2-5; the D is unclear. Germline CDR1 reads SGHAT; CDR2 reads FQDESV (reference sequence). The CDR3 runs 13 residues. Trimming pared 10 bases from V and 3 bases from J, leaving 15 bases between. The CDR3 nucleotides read TGTGCCACCGGCCATTACTCGGAAGAGACCCAGTACTTC. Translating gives CATGHYSEETQYF.

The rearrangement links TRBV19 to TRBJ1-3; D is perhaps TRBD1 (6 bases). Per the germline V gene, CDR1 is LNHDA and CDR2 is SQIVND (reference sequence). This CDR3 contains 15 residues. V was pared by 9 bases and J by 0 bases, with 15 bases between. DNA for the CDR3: TGTGCCAGCAGGACCCAGGGGTTCTCTGGAAACACCATATATTTT. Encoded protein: CASRTQGFSGNTIYF.

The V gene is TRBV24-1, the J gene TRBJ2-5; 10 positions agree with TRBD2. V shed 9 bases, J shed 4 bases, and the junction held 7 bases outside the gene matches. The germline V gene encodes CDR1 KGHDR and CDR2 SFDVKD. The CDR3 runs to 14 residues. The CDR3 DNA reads TGTGCCACCTCTAGCGGGAGTATCGGAGAGACCCAGTACTTC. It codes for CATSSGSIGETQYF.

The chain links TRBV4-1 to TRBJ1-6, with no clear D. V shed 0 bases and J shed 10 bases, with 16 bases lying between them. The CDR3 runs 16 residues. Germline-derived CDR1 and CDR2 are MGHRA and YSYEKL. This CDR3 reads CASSQDWRGGNSPLHF. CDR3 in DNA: TGCGCCAGCAGCCAAGATTGGCGCGGAGGTAACTCACCCCTCCACTTT.

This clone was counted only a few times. The CDR3 loop is CASSLRGSAYEQYF. For the CDR3, the DNA is TGTGCCAGCAGTTTACGAGGGAGCGCCTACGAGCAGTACTTC. The V gene is TRBV27, the J gene TRBJ2-7, with D perhaps TRBD2 (5 bases). The CDR3 sequence is 14 residues long. V lost 2 bases to trimming and J lost 2 bases, with 10 bases between them. Germline V lookup: CDR1 MNHEY, CDR2 SMNVEV (reference sequence).

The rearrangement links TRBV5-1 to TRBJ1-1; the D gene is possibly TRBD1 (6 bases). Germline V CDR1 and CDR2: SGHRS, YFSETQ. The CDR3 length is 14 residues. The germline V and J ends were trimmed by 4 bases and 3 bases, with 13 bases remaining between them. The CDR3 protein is CASSARGVDTEAFF. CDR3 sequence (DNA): TGCGCCAGCAGCGCCAGGGGAGTGGACACTGAAGCTTTCTTT.

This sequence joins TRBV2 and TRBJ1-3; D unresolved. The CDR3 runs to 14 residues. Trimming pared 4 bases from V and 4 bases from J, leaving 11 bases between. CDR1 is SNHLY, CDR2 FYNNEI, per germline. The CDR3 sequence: CASSAPGLGNTIYF. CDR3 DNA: TGTGCCAGCAGTGCCCCCGGGTTAGGAAACACCATATATTTT.

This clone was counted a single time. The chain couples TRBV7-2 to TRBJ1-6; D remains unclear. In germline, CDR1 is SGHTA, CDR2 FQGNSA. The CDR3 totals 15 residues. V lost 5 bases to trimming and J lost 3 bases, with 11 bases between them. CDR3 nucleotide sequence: TGTGCCAGCAGCGAGGCTTGGCACTATAATTCACCCCTCCACTTT. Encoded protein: CASSEAWHYNSPLHF.

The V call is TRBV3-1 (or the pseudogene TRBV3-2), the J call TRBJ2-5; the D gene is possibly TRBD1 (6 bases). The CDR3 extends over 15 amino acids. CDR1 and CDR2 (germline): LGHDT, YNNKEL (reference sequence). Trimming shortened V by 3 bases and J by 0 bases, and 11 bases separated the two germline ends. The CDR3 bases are TGTGCCAGCAGCCAGGGGGCTAATTACCAAGAGACCCAGTACTTC. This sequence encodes CASSQGANYQETQYF.

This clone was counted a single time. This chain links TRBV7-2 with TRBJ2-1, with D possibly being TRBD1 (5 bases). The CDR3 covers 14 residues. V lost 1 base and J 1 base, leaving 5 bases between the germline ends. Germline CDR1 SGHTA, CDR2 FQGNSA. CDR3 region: CASSLEGSYNEQFF. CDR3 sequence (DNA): TGTGCCAGCAGCTTAGAGGGGTCCTACAATGAGCAGTTCTTC. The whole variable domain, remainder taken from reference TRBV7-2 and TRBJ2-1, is GAGVSQSPSNKVTEKGKDVELRCDPISGHTALYWYRQSLGQGLEFLIYFQGNSAPDKSGLPSDRFSAERTGGSVSTLTIQRTQQEDSAVYLCASSLEGSYNEQFFGPGTRLTVL.

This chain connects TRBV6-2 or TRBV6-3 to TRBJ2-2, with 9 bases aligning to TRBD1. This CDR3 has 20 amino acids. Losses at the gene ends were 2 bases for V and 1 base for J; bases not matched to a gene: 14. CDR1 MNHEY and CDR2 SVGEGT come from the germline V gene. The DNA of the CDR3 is TGTGCCAGCAGTTACCCGAGGGGACAGGGTGAACCGGTGAACACCGGGGAGCTGTTTTTT. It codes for CASSYPRGQGEPVNTGELFF.

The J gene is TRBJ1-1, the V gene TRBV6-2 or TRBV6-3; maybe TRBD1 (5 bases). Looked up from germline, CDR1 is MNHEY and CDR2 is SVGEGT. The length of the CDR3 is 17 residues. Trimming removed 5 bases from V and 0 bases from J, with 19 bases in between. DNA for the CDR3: TGTGCCAGCAGTGGGGCGGGCCCCGCTATACTGAACACTGAAGCTTTCTTT. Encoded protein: CASSGAGPAILNTEAFF.

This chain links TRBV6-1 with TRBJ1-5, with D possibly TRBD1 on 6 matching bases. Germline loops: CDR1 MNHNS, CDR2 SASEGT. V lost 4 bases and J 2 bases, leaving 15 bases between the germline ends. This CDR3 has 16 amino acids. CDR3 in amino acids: CASSVQGPQRNQPQHF. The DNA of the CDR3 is TGTGCCAGCAGTGTACAGGGACCACAGCGCAATCAGCCCCAGCATTTT.

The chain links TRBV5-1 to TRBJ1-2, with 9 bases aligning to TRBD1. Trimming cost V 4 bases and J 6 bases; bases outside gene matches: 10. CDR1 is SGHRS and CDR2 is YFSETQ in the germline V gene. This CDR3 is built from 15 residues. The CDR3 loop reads CASSEPGQGGNGYTF. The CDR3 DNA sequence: TGCGCCAGCAGCGAACCGGGACAGGGCGGTAATGGCTACACCTTC.

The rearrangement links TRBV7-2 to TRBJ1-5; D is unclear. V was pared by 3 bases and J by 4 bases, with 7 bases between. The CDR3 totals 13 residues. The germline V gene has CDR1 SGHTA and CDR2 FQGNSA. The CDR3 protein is CASSFGRNQPQHF. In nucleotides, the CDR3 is TGTGCCAGCAGCTTCGGGCGGAATCAGCCCCAGCATTTT.

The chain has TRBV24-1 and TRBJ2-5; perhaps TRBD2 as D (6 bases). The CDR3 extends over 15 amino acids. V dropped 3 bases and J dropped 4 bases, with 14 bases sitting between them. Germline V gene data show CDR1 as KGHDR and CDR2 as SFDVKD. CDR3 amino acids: CATSDRDSPRETQYF. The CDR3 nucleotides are TGTGCCACCAGTGATCGGGACTCCCCCCGAGAGACCCAGTACTTC.

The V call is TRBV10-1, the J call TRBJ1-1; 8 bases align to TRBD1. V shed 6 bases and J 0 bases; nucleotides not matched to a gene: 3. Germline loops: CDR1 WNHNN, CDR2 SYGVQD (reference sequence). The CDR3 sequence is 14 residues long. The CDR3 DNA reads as TGCGCCAGCAGCCTGGGACAGGTGAACACTGAAGCTTTCTTT. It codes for CASSLGQVNTEAFF.

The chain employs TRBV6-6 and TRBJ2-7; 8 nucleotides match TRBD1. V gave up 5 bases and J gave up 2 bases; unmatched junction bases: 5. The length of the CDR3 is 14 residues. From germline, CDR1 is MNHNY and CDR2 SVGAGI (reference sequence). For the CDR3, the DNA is TGTGCCAGCAGTACAGGACAGGGCACCTACGAGCAGTACTTC. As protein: CASSTGQGTYEQYF.

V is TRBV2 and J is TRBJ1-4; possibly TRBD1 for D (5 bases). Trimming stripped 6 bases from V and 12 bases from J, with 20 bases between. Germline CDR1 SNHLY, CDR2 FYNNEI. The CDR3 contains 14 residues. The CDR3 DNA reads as TGTGCCAGCAGCCCCCGGGACCGAAGGTTCCAACTGTTTTTT. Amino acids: CASSPRDRRFQLFF.

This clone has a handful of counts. CDR3 DNA: TGTGCCAGCAGCGTAGGACAGGGGGATGGAAACACCATATATTTT. It translates to CASSVGQGDGNTIYF. This sequence joins TRBV9 and TRBJ1-3; 9 bases fit TRBD1. The CDR3 has 15 amino acids. The germline gives CDR1 SGDLS, CDR2 YYNGEE. V was clipped by 0 bases and J by 3 bases; unmatched bases: 1.

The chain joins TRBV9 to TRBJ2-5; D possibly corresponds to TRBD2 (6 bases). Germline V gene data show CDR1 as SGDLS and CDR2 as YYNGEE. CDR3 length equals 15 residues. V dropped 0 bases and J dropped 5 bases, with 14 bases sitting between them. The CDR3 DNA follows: TGTGCCAGCAGCGTAGAACCTAGCGTAAGGGAGACCCAGTACTTC. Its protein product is CASSVEPSVRETQYF.

The chain's CDR3 is CASSSKNRGGHQPQHF. The DNA for the CDR3 is TGTGCCAGCAGTTCCAAGAACCGAGGGGGGCACCAGCCCCAGCATTTT. V and J are TRBV6-5 and TRBJ1-5; maybe TRBD1 (6 bases). V dropped 4 bases and J dropped 7 bases, with 20 bases sitting between them. The CDR3 length is 16 residues. Germline V gene data show CDR1 as MNHEY and CDR2 as SVGAGI.

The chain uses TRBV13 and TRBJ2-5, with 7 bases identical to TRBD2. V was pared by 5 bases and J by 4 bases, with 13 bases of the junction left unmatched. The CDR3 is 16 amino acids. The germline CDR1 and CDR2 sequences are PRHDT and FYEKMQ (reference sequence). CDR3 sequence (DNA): TGTGCCAGCAGCGCAGGACTAGTCTTGGGGGGAGAGACCCAGTACTTC. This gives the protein CASSAGLVLGGETQYF. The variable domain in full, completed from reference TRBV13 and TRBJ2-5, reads AAGVIQSPRHLIKEKRETATLKCYPIPRHDTVYWYQQGPGQDPQFLISFYEKMQSDKGSIPDRFSAQQFSDYHSELNMSSLELGDSALYFCASSAGLVLGGETQYFGPGTRLLVL.

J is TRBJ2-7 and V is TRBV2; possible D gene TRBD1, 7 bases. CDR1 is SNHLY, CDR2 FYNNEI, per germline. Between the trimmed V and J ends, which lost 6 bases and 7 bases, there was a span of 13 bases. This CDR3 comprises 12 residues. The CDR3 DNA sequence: TGTGCCAGCAGAGGACAGGCGGGAGAGCAGTACTTC. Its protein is CASRGQAGEQYF.

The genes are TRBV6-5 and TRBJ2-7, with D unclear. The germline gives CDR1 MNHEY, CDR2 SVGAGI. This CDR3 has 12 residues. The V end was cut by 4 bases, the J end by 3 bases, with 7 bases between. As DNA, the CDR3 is TGTGCCAGCAGTTCGAATCACTACGAGCAGTACTTC. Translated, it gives CASSSNHYEQYF.

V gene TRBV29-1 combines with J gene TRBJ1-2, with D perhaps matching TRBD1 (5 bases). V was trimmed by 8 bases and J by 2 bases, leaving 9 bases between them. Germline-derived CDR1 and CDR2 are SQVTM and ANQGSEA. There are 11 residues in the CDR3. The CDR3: CSTRQNYGYTF. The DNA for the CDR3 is TGCAGCACTCGACAGAACTATGGCTACACCTTC.

The CDR3 is CASHGQGATETQYF. The CDR3 DNA reads TGTGCCAGCCACGGACAGGGGGCAACGGAGACCCAGTACTTC. The V call is TRBV12-1, the J call TRBJ2-5; the table's D call, TRBD1, has no DNA check behind it. TRBV12-1 is classified as a pseudogene. This CDR3 contains 14 residues.

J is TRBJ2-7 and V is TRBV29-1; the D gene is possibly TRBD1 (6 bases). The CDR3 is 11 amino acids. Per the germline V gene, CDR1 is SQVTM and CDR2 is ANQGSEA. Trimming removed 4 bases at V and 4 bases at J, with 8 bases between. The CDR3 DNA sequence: TGCAGCGTTGGCAGGGGATACGAGCAGTACTTC. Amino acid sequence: CSVGRGYEQYF.